The 13 T cell receptor beta chains presented below share a single source sample, sequenced in a study of control samples from healthy donors and cancer patients. Sequenced by immunoSEQ multiplex PCR; TCRdb stores in-frame clones only, minus some. The data contain roughly 160,000 clones, about 94% of them singletons. The sequenced sample consisted of PBMCs. These receptors came from a man aged 55-75 years with colorectal cancer.

This rearrangement joins TRBV9 to TRBJ1-6; no firm D call. CDR1 and CDR2 (germline): SGDLS, YYNGEE. The V end was cut by 0 bases, the J end by 7 bases, with 8 bases between. The CDR3 is 14 amino acids. The CDR3 coding sequence is TGTGCCAGCAGCGTAGGGCAGCCAAATTCACCCCTCCACTTT. Its protein product is CASSVGQPNSPLHF.

The V and J genes are TRBV6-6 and TRBJ1-5, with TRBD1 as a possible D gene (5 bases). Germline V CDR1 and CDR2: MNHNY, SVGAGI (reference sequence). Trimming took 6 bases from V and 4 from J, leaving 13 bases between them. The CDR3 contains 14 residues. CDR3 coding DNA: TGTGCCAGCAGCCCCGGGACCCCTAATCAGCCCCAGCATTTT. As protein: CASSPGTPNQPQHF.

This clone appeared a single time. The chain couples TRBV27 to TRBJ2-7; either TRBD1 or TRBD2 may fit D (5 bases each). The CDR3 is 13 amino acids. Germline V CDR1 and CDR2: MNHEY, SMNVEV (reference sequence). The V and J ends lost 4 bases and 1 base respectively, with 8 bases between them. The CDR3 here is CASSWGRSYEQYF. The CDR3 DNA reads TGTGCCAGCAGTTGGGGACGGTCCTACGAGCAGTACTTC.

A word on this clone: In the same sample, other DNA sequences code for this CDR3. The CDR3 spells CAIRGGQGSGYTF. DNA of the CDR3: TGTGCCATCAGGGGGGGTCAGGGGTCCGGCTACACCTTC. The chain couples TRBV10-3 to TRBJ1-2; D is possibly TRBD1 (6 bases). CDR3 length equals 13 residues. Per the germline V gene, CDR1 is ENHRY and CDR2 is SYGVKD. V lost 6 bases and J lost 8, with 16 bases in between.

The V gene is TRBV4-1, the J gene TRBJ2-5; 11 nucleotides agree with TRBD2. The junction had 6 bases not matched to a gene; V was cut back by 4 bases and J by 5 bases. This CDR3 contains 15 residues. Germline V lookup: CDR1 MGHRA, CDR2 YSYEKL. The CDR3, as DNA: TGCGCCAGCAGCCCACTAGCGGGGGTACTCGAGACCCAGTACTTC. Its translation is CASSPLAGVLETQYF.

The V gene is TRBV5-1, the J gene TRBJ1-1; D is perhaps TRBD1 (5 bases). This CDR3 comprises 14 residues. Trimming pared 0 bases from V and 3 bases from J, leaving 9 bases between. CDR1 is SGHRS and CDR2 is YFSETQ in the germline V gene. Here the CDR3 reads CASSLAGGDTEAFF. The CDR3 coding sequence is TGCGCCAGCAGCTTGGCCGGGGGGGACACTGAAGCTTTCTTT.

V and J are TRBV19 and TRBJ1-5; 10 nucleotides align to TRBD1. The J segment lost 5 bases and the V segment lost 6 bases, leaving 4 bases of the junction unmatched. Germline-derived CDR1 and CDR2 are LNHDA and SQIVND (reference sequence). CDR3 length equals 14 residues. The CDR3 region is CASSRTGGDQPQHF. CDR3 coding DNA: TGTGCCAGTAGCCGGACAGGGGGGGATCAGCCCCAGCATTTT.

This rearrangement joins TRBV5-4 to TRBJ1-6; D remains unclear. CDR3 length: 16 amino acids. Between the trimmed V and J ends, which lost 2 bases and 0 bases, there was a span of 9 bases. Germline CDR1 reads SGHNT; CDR2 reads YYREEE (reference sequence). As DNA, the CDR3 is TGTGCCAGCAGCTTACTTCCGAGCTCCTATAATTCACCCCTCCACTTT. Translation: CASSLLPSSYNSPLHF.

V usage is TRBV20-1 and J usage is TRBJ2-1; D is possibly TRBD2 (6 bases). Per germline, CDR1 DFQATT and CDR2 SNEGSKA (reference sequence). CDR3 length: 11 amino acids. The ends were cut back, 3 bases at V and 10 bases at J, with 10 bases in the middle. CDR3 bases: TGCAGTGCTAGGACGGGGAGGGAGCAGTTCTTC. Its translation is CSARTGREQFF.

The chain recombines TRBV10-2 with TRBJ2-4, with 7 bases matching TRBD2. The CDR3 sequence is 14 residues long. CDR1 is WSHSY and CDR2 is SAAADI in the germline V gene. V shed 3 bases, J shed 7 bases, and the junction held 6 bases outside the gene matches. The CDR3 nucleotides are TGCGCCAGCAGTGAAGCGGCTAGCGGTAACATTCAGTACTTC. Protein sequence: CASSEAASGNIQYF.

The chain combines TRBV27 with TRBJ1-2, with D perhaps matching TRBD1 (5 bases). This CDR3 has 13 amino acids. Germline loops: CDR1 MNHEY, CDR2 SMNVEV (reference sequence). V lost 6 bases, J lost 4 bases, and 12 bases lay in between. CDR3 in DNA: TGTGCCAGCAGCCATGGGACCGCCTATGGCTACACCTTC. Protein product: CASSHGTAYGYTF.

The genes are TRBV5-1 and TRBJ1-1, with D uncertain. In germline, CDR1 is SGHRS, CDR2 YFSETQ. Trimming took off 3 bases at V and 1 base at J, with 10 bases between the two ends. CDR3 length: 14 residues. The CDR3 DNA reads as TGCGCCAGCAGCTGGGCCATGCCGAACACTGAAGCTTTCTTT. Its protein product is CASSWAMPNTEAFF. The full variable domain, completed using reference TRBV5-1 and TRBJ1-1, is KAGVTQTPRYLIKTRGQQVTLSCSPISGHRSVSWYQQTPGQGLQFLFEYFSETQRNKGNFPGRFSGRQFSNSRSEMNVSTLELGDSALYLCASSWAMPNTEAFFGQGTRLTVV.

The chain has TRBV7-9 and TRBJ1-4, with D uncertain. Germline CDR1 SEHNR, CDR2 FQNEAQ (reference sequence). CDR3 length: 14 amino acids. Trimming removed 5 bases at V and 0 bases at J, with 7 bases between. In nucleotides, the CDR3 is TGTGCCAGCAGCCCGGGGACAACTAATGAAAAACTGTTTTTT. It codes for CASSPGTTNEKLFF.